The 18 T cell receptor beta chains below come from one sample, sequenced in a study of blood T cell repertoires in COVID-19. The repertoire was sequenced with immunoSEQ multiplex PCR; TCRdb's copy has only in-frame clones and lacks some. The profile shows approximately 360,000 clones, approximately 88% of them singletons. The sequenced material came from peripheral blood. The receptors come from a man aged 40-49 years with acute or convalescent COVID-19.

V is TRBV19 and J is TRBJ1-6, with 8 bases that match TRBD1. CDR3 length: 14 residues. CDR1 LNHDA and CDR2 SQIVND come from the germline V gene (reference sequence). V gave up 5 bases and J gave up 8 bases; unmatched junction bases: 5. The CDR3: CASSSQGAHSPLHF. For the CDR3, the DNA is TGTGCCAGTAGTTCGCAGGGGGCGCATTCACCCCTCCACTTT.

V and J are TRBV7-9 and TRBJ2-3; 11 positions agree with TRBD2. Trimming removed 2 bases from V and 0 bases from J; junction bases left unmatched: 4. In germline, CDR1 is SEHNR, CDR2 FQNEAQ (reference sequence). This CDR3 spans 17 amino acids. CDR3 sequence reads: CASSLIAGGPSTDTQYF. CDR3 DNA sequence: TGTGCCAGCAGCTTAATAGCGGGGGGGCCGAGCACAGATACGCAGTATTTT.

This rearrangement joins TRBV14 to TRBJ2-7; D ambiguous. Trimming pared 0 bases from V and 3 bases from J, leaving 3 bases between. The germline V gene has CDR1 SGHDN and CDR2 FVKESK. The CDR3 length is 12 residues. CDR3 sequence reads: CASSQDHYEQYF. The CDR3 bases are TGTGCCAGCAGCCAAGATCACTACGAGCAGTACTTC.

This chain uses TRBV5-4 with TRBJ1-1, with D perhaps TRBD1 (6 bases). CDR1 SGHNT and CDR2 YYREEE come from the germline V gene (reference sequence). V dropped 2 bases and J dropped 2 bases, with 7 bases sitting between them. This CDR3 region has 13 residues. The CDR3 coding sequence is TGTGCCAGCAGCTTAGGGGGAAACACTGAAGCTTTCTTT. It codes for CASSLGGNTEAFF. The whole variable domain, remainder taken from reference TRBV5-4 and TRBJ1-1, is ETGVTQSPTHLIKTRGQQVTLRCSSQSGHNTVSWYQQALGQGPQFIFQYYREEENGRGNFPPRFSGLQFPNYSSELNVNALELDDSALYLCASSLGGNTEAFFGQGTRLTVV.

This chain uses TRBV19 with TRBJ2-3; TRBD2 matches at 11 bases. Looked up from germline, CDR1 is LNHDA and CDR2 is SQIVND (reference sequence). The CDR3 runs to 18 residues. Trimming removed 4 bases from V and 6 bases from J; junction bases left unmatched: 15. The CDR3 loop reads CASSRADNSGGAPDTQYF. The CDR3 DNA follows: TGTGCCAGTAGTAGGGCCGATAATAGCGGGGGGGCCCCTGATACGCAGTATTTT.

This chain's CDR3 is CATSSGQYGYTF. DNA of the CDR3: TGTGCCACCAGCAGTGGACAGTATGGCTACACCTTC. The chain joins TRBV15 to TRBJ1-2; D perhaps matches TRBD1 (6 bases). This CDR3 comprises 12 residues. V was pared by 3 bases and J by 5 bases, with 7 bases between. Germline V gives CDR1 LNHNV, CDR2 YYDKDF (reference sequence). Complete variable domain (other parts from reference TRBV15 and TRBJ1-2): DAMVIQNPRYQVTQFGKPVTLSCSQTLNHNVMYWYQQKSSQAPKLLFHYYDKDFNNEADTPDNFQSRRPNTSFCFLDIRSPGLGDTAMYLCATSSGQYGYTFGSGTRLTVV.

The chain joins TRBV21-1 to TRBJ1-1; the table's D call, TRBD1, has no DNA check behind it. TRBV21-1 is noted as a pseudogene. CDR3 length: 17 amino acids. The CDR3 nucleotides are TGTGCCAGCAGCAAGGAACCATCACAGGGGCCGAACACTGAAGCTTTCTTT. Translation gives CASSKEPSQGPNTEAFF.

This rearrangement joins TRBV6-1 to TRBJ2-7; D unclear. CDR1 MNHNS and CDR2 SASEGT come from the germline V gene. V was trimmed by 1 base and J by 4 bases, leaving 8 bases between them. CDR3 length equals 13 residues. The CDR3 region is CASSEGLLYEQYF. The CDR3 bases are TGTGCCAGCAGTGAAGGACTGCTTTACGAGCAGTACTTC.

This clone was recorded a few times. This chain joins TRBV25-1 and TRBJ2-1, with D tentatively TRBD1 (6 bases). The CDR3 length is 18 residues. CDR1 and CDR2 from the germline V gene are MGHDK and SYGVNS. V was trimmed by 8 bases and J by 3 bases, leaving 26 bases between them. CDR3 in amino acids: CASEDETGTGGVYNEQFF. Written as DNA, the CDR3 is TGTGCCAGCGAAGATGAGACAGGCACGGGTGGAGTCTACAATGAGCAGTTCTTC.

The chain is built from TRBV28 and TRBJ1-2, with a tentative D call TRBD1 (5 bases). Germline V gene lookup returns CDR1 MDHEN and CDR2 SYDVKM. CDR3 length: 12 residues. Trimming left V 6 bases short and J 5 bases short, with 10 bases between. The CDR3, as DNA: TGTGCCAGCAGCGCCAGGGCATATGGCTACACCTTC. Translating it yields CASSARAYGYTF.

This chain links TRBV4-1 with TRBJ2-1; no clear D. V lost 0 bases, J lost 6 bases, and 9 bases lay in between. This CDR3 has 14 residues. Germline V lookup: CDR1 MGHRA, CDR2 YSYEKL. The CDR3 DNA is TGCGCCAGCAGCCAAGATCGCGGATTCAATGAGCAGTTCTTC. Encoded protein: CASSQDRGFNEQFF.

The chain's CDR3 is CASSNDPGGYGYTF. The CDR3 DNA reads TGTGCCAGCAGTAACGATCCAGGGGGGTATGGCTACACCTTC. The chain joins TRBV25-1 to TRBJ1-2; 7 bases align to TRBD1. Per germline, CDR1 MGHDK and CDR2 SYGVNS. V dropped 5 bases and J dropped 5; count of bases not matched to a gene: 8. CDR3 length: 14 amino acids.

A single count supports this clone. The rearrangement uses TRBV27 and TRBJ2-1, with 9 bases aligning to TRBD2. V gave up 6 bases and J gave up 7 bases; unmatched junction bases: 10. CDR3 length: 15 residues. The germline CDR1 and CDR2 sequences are MNHEY and SMNVEV (reference sequence). CDR3 in DNA: TGTGCCAGCAGGGAAGCGGGGGGCCTCCGAAATGAGCAGTTCTTC. Amino acids: CASREAGGLRNEQFF.

This clone is a singleton in its sample. The chain has TRBV7-3 and TRBJ2-7, with D possibly TRBD2 on 5 matching bases. V was trimmed by 3 bases and J by 2 bases, leaving 11 bases between them. The CDR3 has 14 amino acids. Germline V gives CDR1 SGHTA, CDR2 FQGTGA. CDR3 nucleotides: TGTGCCAGCAGCTTTCGTGACGGGGCCTACGAGCAGTACTTC. Amino acid sequence: CASSFRDGAYEQYF. Filled out from reference TRBV7-3 and TRBJ2-7, the complete variable domain reads GAGVSQTPSNKVTEKGKYVELRCDPISGHTALYWYRQSLGQGPEFLIYFQGTGAADDSGLPNDRFFAVRPEGSVSTLKIQRTERGDSAVYLCASSFRDGAYEQYFGPGTRLTVT.

In its sample, this clone was seen a few times. V is TRBV4-3 and J is TRBJ2-7; D possibly corresponds to TRBD2 (6 bases). The germline gives CDR1 LGHNA, CDR2 YSLEER. V lost 3 bases and J 0 bases, leaving 15 bases between the germline ends. There are 16 residues in the CDR3. The CDR3 DNA reads as TGCGCCAGCAGCCAGTCGGAGGGGTTTGGCTCCTACGAGCAGTACTTC. Amino acids: CASSQSEGFGSYEQYF.

The chain combines TRBV6-5 with TRBJ1-2, with TRBD1 matching over 9 bases. The trim removed 6 bases at V and 7 bases at J, leaving 9 bases unmatched. Germline CDR1 reads MNHEY; CDR2 reads SVGAGI. This CDR3 is built from 14 residues. CDR3 in DNA: TGTGCCAGCAGAAGGACAGGGGATCTGAGTGGCTACACCTTC. Translated: CASRRTGDLSGYTF.

The V call is TRBV7-2, the J call TRBJ1-2, with TRBD1 matching 8 bases. Germline V gives CDR1 SGHTA, CDR2 FQGNSA. The CDR3 sequence is 14 residues long. The V gene end was trimmed by 8 bases and the J gene end by 8 bases; junction bases not matched to a gene: 13. The CDR3, as DNA: TGTGCCAGCGGAGACAGGGGCTCTCTCTGGGGCTACACCTTC. It codes for CASGDRGSLWGYTF. The entire variable domain, with the rest obtained from reference TRBV7-2 and TRBJ1-2, is as follows: GAGVSQSPSNKVTEKGKDVELRCDPISGHTALYWYRQSLGQGLEFLIYFQGNSAPDKSGLPSDRFSAERTGGSVSTLTIQRTQQEDSAVYLCASGDRGSLWGYTFGSGTRLTVV.

The chain combines TRBV12-5 with TRBJ1-1; D gene uncertain. There are 12 residues in the CDR3. The germline V gene has CDR1 LGHNT and CDR2 FRNRAP. The ends were cut back, 2 bases at V and 5 bases at J, with 6 bases in the middle. CDR3 in amino acids: CASGLYRTEAFF. CDR3 nucleotide sequence: TGTGCTAGTGGTTTGTATAGAACTGAAGCTTTCTTT.